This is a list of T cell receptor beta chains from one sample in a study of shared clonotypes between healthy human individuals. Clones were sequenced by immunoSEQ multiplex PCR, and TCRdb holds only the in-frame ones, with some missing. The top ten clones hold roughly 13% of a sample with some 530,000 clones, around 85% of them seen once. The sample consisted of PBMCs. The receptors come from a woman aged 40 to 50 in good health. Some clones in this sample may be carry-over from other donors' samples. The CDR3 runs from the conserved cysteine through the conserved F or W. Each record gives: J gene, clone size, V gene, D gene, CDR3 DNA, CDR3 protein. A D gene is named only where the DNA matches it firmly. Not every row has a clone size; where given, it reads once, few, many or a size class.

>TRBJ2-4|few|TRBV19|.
TGTGCCAGTAGTATCATGGGCATTCAGTACTTC
CASSIMGIQYF
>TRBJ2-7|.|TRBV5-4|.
TGTGCCAGCAGCTTGACAACACATACCGAGCAGTACTTC
CASSLTTHTEQYF
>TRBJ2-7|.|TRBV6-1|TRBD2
TGTGCCAGCAGCGTTAGCGGGCTCCCTTACGAGCAGTACTTC
CASSVSGLPYEQYF
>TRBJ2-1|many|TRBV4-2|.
TGTGCCAGCAGCCAAGAGATGGGGGGCGGGAGGCAGTTCTTC
CASSQEMGGGRQFF
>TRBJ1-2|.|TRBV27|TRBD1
TGTGCCAGCAGTTCCCGGGACAGGGGTAGCTATGGCTACACCTTC
CASSSRDRGSYGYTF
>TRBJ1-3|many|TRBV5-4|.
TGTGCCAGCAGCCCCGACAGATCAGTGGGAAACACCATATATTTT
CASSPDRSVGNTIYF
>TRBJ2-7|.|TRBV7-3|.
TGTGCCAGCAGCCAAATGACGGGAAGCTCCTACGAGCAGTACTTC
CASSQMTGSSYEQYF
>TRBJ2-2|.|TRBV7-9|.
TGTGCCAGCAGCTTAGGTGAATTACTCAGGATTGGGGAGCTGTTTTTT
CASSLGELLRIGELFF
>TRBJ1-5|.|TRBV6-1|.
TGTGCCAGCAGGGTTGGGACCGCTCCAAATCAGCCCCAGCATTTT
CASRVGTAPNQPQHF
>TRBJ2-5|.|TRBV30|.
TGTGCCTGGAGTGTAGGCGGCCAAGAGACCCAGTACTTC
CAWSVGGQETQYF
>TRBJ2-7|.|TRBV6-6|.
TGTGCCAGCAGACCGGGATCCATCTTGGGGGAGCAGTACTTC
CASRPGSILGEQYF
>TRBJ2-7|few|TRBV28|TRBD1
TGTGCCAGCAGTTCCATCGACAGGGCTCACGAGCAGTACTTC
CASSSIDRAHEQYF
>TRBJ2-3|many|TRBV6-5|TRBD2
TGTGCCACGGGGGGGGGCACAGATACGCAGTATTTT
CATGGGTDTQYF
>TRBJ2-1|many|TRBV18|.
TGTGCCAGCTCACCAATGGGAGTGAGTTACAATGAGCAGTTCTTC
CASSPMGVSYNEQFF
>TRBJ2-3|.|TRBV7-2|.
TGTGCCAGCAGCCTCCTTCTGGCAGATACGCAGTATTTT
CASSLLLADTQYF
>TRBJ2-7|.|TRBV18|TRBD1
TGTGCCAGCTCACCAGTGACAGGGGACGAGCAGTACTTC
CASSPVTGDEQYF
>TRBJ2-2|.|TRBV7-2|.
TGTGCCAGCAGCTTAGTCAGGGCAGGAGGGGAGCTGTTTTTT
CASSLVRAGGELFF
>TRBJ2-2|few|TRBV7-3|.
TGTGCCAGCAGCTTAAGTTCTGGGGAGCTGTTTTTT
CASSLSSGELFF
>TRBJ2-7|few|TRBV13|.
TGTGCCAGCAGTTCAGAGCCCTACGAGCAGTACTTC
CASSSEPYEQYF
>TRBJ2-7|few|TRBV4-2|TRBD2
TGTGCCAGCAGCCTAGCGGGAGGGCTTTACGAGCAGTACTTC
CASSLAGGLYEQYF
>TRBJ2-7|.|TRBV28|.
TGTGCCAGCAGTTCTACGCCTGGTAGCGGCCCCTACGAGCAGTACTTC
CASSSTPGSGPYEQYF
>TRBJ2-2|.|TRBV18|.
TGTGCCAGCTCACCGGGCGGGGAGCTGTTTTTT
CASSPGGELFF
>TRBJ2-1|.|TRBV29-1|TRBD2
TGCAGCGTTGCCCCACTAGCGGGAGCTAATGAGCAGTTCTTC
CSVAPLAGANEQFF
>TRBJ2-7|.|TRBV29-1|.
TGCAGCGTTCCCCGGGACTGGGCCTACGAGCAGTACTTC
CSVPRDWAYEQYF
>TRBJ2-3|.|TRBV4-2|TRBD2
TGTGCCAGCAGCCAAGAAGGGGGACTAGCGGGAGCAGATACGCAGTATTTT
CASSQEGGLAGADTQYF
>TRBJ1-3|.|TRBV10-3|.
TGTGCCATCAGACCCACGGGGGTTGGAAACACCATATATTTT
CAIRPTGVGNTIYF